The clone carrying this T cell receptor (beta chain) was observed a few times. Its antigen is still unknown. This sample was included in a study of cytomegalovirus exposure and HLA in healthy donors. Turning to the study itself: Falling in the Caucasian-associated ancestry cluster were about four fifths of 398 genotyped donors. Study results and caveats: Cytomegalovirus-associated status was assigned to about 160 TCR beta chains. Previous analysis showed most TCR beta V segments were productive about 90% or about 30% of the time.

Germline CDR1 is MDHEN and CDR2 is SYDVKM. Unmatched junction bases numbered 8, after V lost 6 bases and J lost 0 bases. The CDR3 length is 16 residues. The PCR used 60 Vbeta and 13 Jbeta primers. The data were produced by immunoSEQ multiplex PCR, yet TCRdb's version contains in-frame clones alone and is incomplete. Of fewer than 250,000 clones in the sample, roughly 73% were seen once. The sequenced sample consisted of PBMCs. J is TRBJ2-1 and V is TRBV28; 7 bases map to TRBD2. The source is a woman aged 25-40 years in good health and CMV-seropositive. The CDR3 sequence: CASRTQRGSSYNEQFF. The DNA of the CDR3 is TGTGCCAGCAGGACGCAGCGGGGTAGCTCCTACAATGAGCAGTTCTTC. The full variable domain, its missing parts supplied by reference TRBV28 and TRBJ2-1, is DVKVTQSSRYLVKRTGEKVFLECVQDMDHENMFWYRQDPGLGLRLIYFSYDVKMKEKGDIPEGYSVSREKKERFSLILESASTNQTSMYLCASRTQRGSSYNEQFFGPGTRLTVL.